This TCR beta chain was sequenced in a study of cytomegalovirus exposure and HLA in healthy donors. The V gene end was trimmed by 2 bases and the J gene end by 6 bases; junction bases not matched to a gene: 5. The CDR3 runs 15 residues. From germline, CDR1 is MNHNS and CDR2 SASEGT. With respect to this clone: The antigen is unknown.

Produced via immunoSEQ multiplex PCR; TCRdb's table is partial and in-frame only. The sample comprises fewer than 250,000 clones, 80% to 90% of which are singletons, and about 3% rests with the top ten. Study observations and caveats: Cytomegalovirus-associated status was assigned to approximately 160 TCR beta chains.

Specimen: PBMCs. The rearrangement links TRBV6-1 to TRBJ2-2, with 8 bases fitting TRBD2. This TCR was recovered from a man younger than 30 in good health and CMV-seronegative. The CDR3 bases are TGTGCCAGCAGTGAACCAGCGGGAGCCCCCGGGGAGCTGTTTTTT. It yields the protein CASSEPAGAPGELFF.